This T cell receptor (beta chain) was retrieved from a study of identical twins. Study-wide results and limits: It was out-of-frame TCR alpha sharing in monozygotic twins that models underestimated. Sequences that were beta out-of-frame showed weaker excess twin sharing. Diverse VJ usage suggested most zero-insertion clonotypes were not invariant T cells.

Germline CDR1 is MDHEN and CDR2 is SYDVKM. The CDR3 has 16 amino acids. The V and J ends lost 6 bases and 6 bases, in that order; junction bases with no gene match: 8. Worth noting for this clonotype: Its antigen is undetermined.

Template switching created a universal primer site, and the cDNA included unique molecular identifiers. MiXCR, run by TCRdb on the 5' RACE reads, gives a single entry per CDR3 protein. The repertoire consists of around 340,000 distinct CDR3 sequences, with 10% to 15% occurring once and the leading ten covering 6% to 9%. This sample was shared with a second study, whose subject was yellow fever vaccine responses in identical twins.

This chain uses TRBV28 with TRBJ2-1; 13 positions agree with TRBD2. The sequence came from a woman between 18 and 29 years old in good health. Sequencing was performed on CD8+ T cells sorted from blood. In DNA form, the CDR3 reads TGTGCCAGCAGCCAACTAGCGGGAGGGCCGGGCAATGAGCAGTTCTTC. It encodes CASSQLAGGPGNEQFF. The full variable domain, completed using reference TRBV28 and TRBJ2-1, is DVKVTQSSRYLVKRTGEKVFLECVQDMDHENMFWYRQDPGLGLRLIYFSYDVKMKEKGDIPEGYSVSREKKERFSLILESASTNQTSMYLCASSQLAGGPGNEQFFGPGTRLTVL.